Presented here are 25 T cell receptor beta chains from one specimen sequenced in a study of a mutant IDH1 vaccine in newly diagnosed glioma. Their target antigens are unknown. The time point was: week 11, during vaccination. The investigators gave 300 ug of mutant IDH1 20-mer peptide in each vaccine dose, together with topical imiquimod. Using immunoSEQ multiplex PCR, the repertoire was profiled, and TCRdb retains in-frame clones only, with some absent. The table includes around 62,000 clones, approximately 89% detected once. Sample: PBMCs, taken from a glioma patient whose treatment included an IDH1 peptide vaccine. The source is a man between 40 and 49 years old with glioma.

The gene calls are TRBV7-2 and TRBJ2-3; D is unclear. Germline V gene lookup returns CDR1 SGHTA and CDR2 FQGNSA. Trimming stripped 3 bases from V and 1 base from J, with 14 bases between. This CDR3 comprises 16 residues. The chain's CDR3 is CASSFRVRAGTDTQYF. CDR3 DNA: TGTGCCAGCAGCTTCCGGGTCAGAGCTGGCACAGATACGCAGTATTTT. Full variable domain (rest looked up from reference TRBV7-2 and TRBJ2-3): GAGVSQSPSNKVTEKGKDVELRCDPISGHTALYWYRQSLGQGLEFLIYFQGNSAPDKSGLPSDRFSAERTGGSVSTLTIQRTQQEDSAVYLCASSFRVRAGTDTQYFGPGTRLTVL.

The genes are TRBV27 and TRBJ2-1; 9 bases agree with TRBD2. The length of the CDR3 is 16 residues. CDR1 is MNHEY, CDR2 SMNVEV, per germline (reference sequence). The junction had 13 bases not matched to a gene; V was cut back by 5 bases and J by 8 bases. In nucleotides, the CDR3 is TGTGCCAGCAGTCTATATAGCGGGAGTTCCCTTTATGAGCAGTTCTTC. It is translated as CASSLYSGSSLYEQFF.

This chain connects TRBV4-1 to TRBJ2-7, with a tentative D call TRBD1 (6 bases). Germline V lookup: CDR1 MGHRA, CDR2 YSYEKL. The CDR3 runs 14 residues. V lost 4 bases, J lost 2 bases, and 12 bases lay in between. The CDR3 region is CASSRRDTTYEQYF. The CDR3 nucleotides read TGCGCCAGCAGCCGCCGGGACACAACCTACGAGCAGTACTTC.

The chain carries TRBV7-9 and TRBJ2-2; 7 bases are a match to TRBD1. J lost 2 bases, V lost 5 bases, and 5 bases had no gene match. CDR1 and CDR2 from the germline V gene are SEHNR and FQNEAQ (reference sequence). This CDR3 has 15 residues. The CDR3: CASSPGTDNTGELFF. The CDR3 DNA reads TGTGCCAGCAGCCCCGGGACAGATAACACCGGGGAGCTGTTTTTT.

The CDR3 DNA follows: TGTGCCAGCAGCGTAGTTGGCACGAACTATGGCTACACCTTC. It codes for CASSVVGTNYGYTF. The chain is built from TRBV9 and TRBJ1-2; D not certain. Germline V lookup: CDR1 SGDLS, CDR2 YYNGEE. This CDR3 spans 14 amino acids. Trimming removed 0 bases at V and 2 bases at J, with 8 bases between.

The chain uses TRBV7-9 and TRBJ1-4, with D possibly being TRBD1 (6 bases). Germline-derived CDR1 and CDR2 are SEHNR and FQNEAQ (reference sequence). The CDR3 spans 14 residues. V was cut by 4 bases and J by 2 bases, with 8 bases left in between. CDR3 protein: CASSSQGTNEKLFF. The CDR3 DNA is TGTGCCAGCAGCTCACAGGGCACTAATGAAAAACTGTTTTTT.

The gene calls are TRBV27 and TRBJ2-5, with 10 bases identical to TRBD2. V lost 5 bases, J lost 5 bases, and 8 bases stayed unmatched. CDR3 length: 15 residues. CDR1 MNHEY and CDR2 SMNVEV come from the germline V gene (reference sequence). CDR3 nucleotide sequence: TGTGCCAGCAGTCTCTCGGGACTAGCGAGGGAGACCCAGTACTTC. Amino acid sequence: CASSLSGLARETQYF.

The J gene is TRBJ1-5, the V gene TRBV19; D gene unclear. Germline values: CDR1 LNHDA, CDR2 SQIVND (reference sequence). V lost 3 bases and J lost 6, with 15 bases in between. CDR3 length: 15 residues. CDR3 sequence (DNA): TGTGCCAGTAGTATCATATTTTCGGCGCGTCAGCCCCAGCATTTT. Translating it yields CASSIIFSARQPQHF. Filled out from reference TRBV19 and TRBJ1-5, the complete variable domain reads DGGITQSPKYLFRKEGQNVTLSCEQNLNHDAMYWYRQDPGQGLRLIYYSQIVNDFQKGDIAEGYSVSREKKESFPLTVTSAQKNPTAFYLCASSIIFSARQPQHFGDGTRLSIL.

The chain is built from TRBV7-8 and TRBJ2-1, with D unresolved. Trimming stripped 5 bases from V and 1 base from J, with 9 bases between. The CDR3 has 14 amino acids. CDR1 and CDR2 from the germline V gene are SGHVS and FQNEAQ. The CDR3 DNA reads TGTGCCAGCAGCCGCGTCGGATCCTACAATGAGCAGTTCTTC. As protein: CASSRVGSYNEQFF.

This clone is labeled medium-sized. The V and J genes are TRBV27 and TRBJ2-1; the match to TRBD2 covers 7 bases. This CDR3 contains 15 residues. Germline V gene sequence: CDR1 MNHEY, CDR2 SMNVEV (reference sequence). The ends lost 3 bases at V and 4 bases at J; junction bases unmatched: 6. CDR3 sequence: CASSFILAHYNEQFF. In nucleotides, the CDR3 is TGTGCCAGCAGTTTCATACTAGCGCATTACAATGAGCAGTTCTTC.

This clone was counted once. The V call is TRBV7-9, the J call TRBJ2-3; possibly TRBD2 for D (5 bases). V was pared by 0 bases and J by 0 bases, with 16 bases between. From germline, CDR1 is SEHNR and CDR2 FQNEAQ (reference sequence). CDR3 size: 18 residues. The CDR3 sequence: CASSLAVGVAPSTDTQYF. In nucleotides, the CDR3 is TGTGCCAGCAGCTTAGCGGTCGGGGTAGCGCCAAGCACAGATACGCAGTATTTT.

The J gene is TRBJ1-5, the V gene TRBV7-6, with D tentatively TRBD1 (5 bases). CDR3 length equals 14 residues. The germline V and J ends were trimmed by 1 base and 7 bases, with 11 bases remaining between them. Germline loops: CDR1 SGHVS, CDR2 FNYEAQ. Written as DNA, the CDR3 is TGTGCCAGCAGCTTAGGGGGGGTGAAGCAGCCCCAGCATTTT. Its translation: CASSLGGVKQPQHF.

V is TRBV5-1 and J is TRBJ1-4; D gene ambiguous. V was shortened by 0 bases and J by 0 bases, with 15 bases between the two germline ends. Germline V lookup: CDR1 SGHRS, CDR2 YFSETQ. CDR3 length: 18 amino acids. CDR3: CASSLGPAGGATNEKLFF. CDR3 bases: TGCGCCAGCAGCTTGGGCCCAGCAGGAGGCGCAACTAATGAAAAACTGTTTTTT.

The chain combines TRBV7-2 with TRBJ2-6; 8 positions match TRBD1. Trimming took 5 bases from V and 3 from J; bases not matched to a gene: 6. The germline V gene encodes CDR1 SGHTA and CDR2 FQGNSA. CDR3 size: 16 residues. The CDR3 sequence is CASSTAGGDGANVLTF. The CDR3 DNA follows: TGTGCCAGCAGCACCGCAGGGGGCGATGGGGCCAACGTCCTGACTTTC.

The chain couples TRBV30 to TRBJ2-2; a possible D gene is TRBD1 (5 bases). CDR3 size: 14 residues. Germline lookup yields CDR1 GTSNPN and CDR2 SVGIG (reference sequence). V gave up 0 bases and J gave up 4 bases, with 9 bases separating them. Here the CDR3 reads CAWSVTTATGELFF. The CDR3 nucleotides are TGTGCCTGGAGTGTAACGACAGCCACCGGGGAGCTGTTTTTT.

The genes are TRBV5-1 and TRBJ2-2; D tentatively fits TRBD1 or TRBD2 (5 bases each). This CDR3 comprises 14 residues. Trimming cost V 0 bases and J 7 bases, with 10 bases left between them. Germline V lookup: CDR1 SGHRS, CDR2 YFSETQ. The CDR3 loop is CASSLDGAGGELFF. For the CDR3, the DNA is TGCGCCAGCAGCTTGGATGGGGCGGGCGGGGAGCTGTTTTTT.

The chain links TRBV5-4 to TRBJ2-2, with 8 bases lining up with TRBD1. The J segment lost 0 bases and the V segment lost 0 bases, leaving 1 base of the junction unmatched. CDR3 length equals 16 residues. The germline V gene encodes CDR1 SGHNT and CDR2 YYREEE (reference sequence). The CDR3 nucleotides are TGTGCCAGCAGCTTGGCAGGGGGCACGAACACCGGGGAGCTGTTTTTT. The encoded protein is CASSLAGGTNTGELFF.

V is TRBV11-3 and J is TRBJ2-5; 8 bases agree with TRBD2. This CDR3 is built from 15 residues. V gave up 1 base and J gave up 2 bases; unmatched junction bases: 3. From germline, CDR1 is SGHNT and CDR2 YENEEA. CDR3 amino acids: CASSLAGGRQETQYF. CDR3 bases: TGTGCCAGCAGCTTAGCGGGAGGGCGGCAAGAGACCCAGTACTTC.

This sequence joins TRBV5-5 and TRBJ1-5; D is unresolved. The V and J ends lost 0 bases and 3 bases respectively, with 7 bases between them. Germline assignment: CDR1 SGHKS and CDR2 YYEKEE (reference sequence). The length of the CDR3 is 14 residues. The DNA for the CDR3 is TGTGCCAGCAGCTTGGAGGTGAACAATCAGCCCCAGCATTTT. This sequence encodes CASSLEVNNQPQHF.

The chain uses TRBV7-3 and TRBJ2-1, with D possibly being TRBD2 (6 bases). This CDR3 has 15 residues. V lost 2 bases and J 8 bases, leaving 16 bases between the germline ends. The germline gives CDR1 SGHTA, CDR2 FQGTGA. The CDR3 nucleotides read TGTGCCAGCAGCTTAGAGAGGGCTAGCGTCCATGAGCAGTTCTTC. Amino acid sequence: CASSLERASVHEQFF.

The genes are TRBV13 and TRBJ2-4; no definite D call. The germline V gene encodes CDR1 PRHDT and CDR2 FYEKMQ (reference sequence). Trimming removed 3 bases at V and 4 bases at J, with 7 bases between. CDR3 size: 13 residues. The CDR3 here is CASSFGTKNIQYF. In DNA form, the CDR3 reads TGTGCCAGCAGCTTTGGCACTAAAAACATTCAGTACTTC.

The gene calls are TRBV28 and TRBJ1-1; possible D gene TRBD1, 6 bases. This CDR3 has 17 residues. V was pared by 6 bases and J by 5 bases, with 25 bases between. Germline V CDR1 and CDR2: MDHEN, SYDVKM. The CDR3 loop reads CASSRDIVRWRRTEAFF. CDR3 coding DNA: TGTGCCAGCAGCCGGGACATCGTCAGGTGGCGCCGGACTGAAGCTTTCTTT.

This chain uses TRBV4-2 with TRBJ2-1; D is possibly TRBD2 (6 bases). CDR3 length: 16 residues. The V gene lost 0 bases and the J gene lost 4 bases, with 13 bases spanning the gap. Per the germline V gene, CDR1 is LGHNA and CDR2 is YNFKEQ. CDR3 loop: CASSQDMTGVYNEQFF. Here the CDR3 DNA reads TGTGCCAGCAGCCAAGATATGACGGGAGTATACAATGAGCAGTTCTTC.

This clone showed up just once. This chain uses TRBV6-5 with TRBJ1-2; D might be TRBD1 (6 bases). Germline loops: CDR1 MNHEY, CDR2 SVGAGI. This CDR3 has 14 amino acids. V was shortened by 6 bases and J by 4 bases, with 15 bases between the two germline ends. The CDR3 DNA follows: TGTGCCAGCAGCCCAACAGGGAGCCGCTATGGCTACACCTTC. Translating gives CASSPTGSRYGYTF.

This rearrangement joins TRBV25-1 to TRBJ1-3, with no clear D. V was trimmed by 7 bases and J by 4 bases, leaving 11 bases between them. The CDR3 totals 13 residues. The germline CDR1 and CDR2 sequences are MGHDK and SYGVNS. CDR3 bases: TGTGCCAGCAACCCGAGGGCCGGAAACACCATATATTTT. Residues: CASNPRAGNTIYF.